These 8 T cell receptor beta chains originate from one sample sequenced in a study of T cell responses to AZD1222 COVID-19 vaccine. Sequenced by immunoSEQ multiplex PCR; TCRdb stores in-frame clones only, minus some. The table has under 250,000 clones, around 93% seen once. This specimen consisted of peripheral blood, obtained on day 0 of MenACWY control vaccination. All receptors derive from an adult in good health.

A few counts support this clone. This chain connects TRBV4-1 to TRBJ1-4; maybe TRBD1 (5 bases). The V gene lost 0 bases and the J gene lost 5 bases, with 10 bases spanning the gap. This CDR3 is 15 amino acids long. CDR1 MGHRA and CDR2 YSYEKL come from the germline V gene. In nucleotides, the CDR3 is TGCGCCAGCAGCCAAGACGGGACGGTAAATGAAAAACTGTTTTTT. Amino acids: CASSQDGTVNEKLFF.

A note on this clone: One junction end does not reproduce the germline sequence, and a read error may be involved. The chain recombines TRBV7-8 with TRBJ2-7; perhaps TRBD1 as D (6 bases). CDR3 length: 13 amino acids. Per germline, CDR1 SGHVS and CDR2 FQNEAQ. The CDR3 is CASAGASSYGQYF. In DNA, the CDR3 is TGTGCCAGCGCAGGGGCGAGCTCCTACGGGCAGTACTTC.

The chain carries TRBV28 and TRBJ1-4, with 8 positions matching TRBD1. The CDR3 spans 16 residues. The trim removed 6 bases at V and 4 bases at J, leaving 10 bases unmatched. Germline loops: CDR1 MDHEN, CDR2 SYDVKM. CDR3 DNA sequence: TGTGCCAGCAGACCGGCCGCGGGACAGGTTAATGAAAAACTGTTTTTT. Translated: CASRPAAGQVNEKLFF.

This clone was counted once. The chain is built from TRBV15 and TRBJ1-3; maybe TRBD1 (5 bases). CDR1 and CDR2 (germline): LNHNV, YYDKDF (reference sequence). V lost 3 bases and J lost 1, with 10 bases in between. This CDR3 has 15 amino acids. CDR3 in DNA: TGTGCCACCAGCAGGGCAGGGACTTCTGGAAACACCATATATTTT. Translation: CATSRAGTSGNTIYF.

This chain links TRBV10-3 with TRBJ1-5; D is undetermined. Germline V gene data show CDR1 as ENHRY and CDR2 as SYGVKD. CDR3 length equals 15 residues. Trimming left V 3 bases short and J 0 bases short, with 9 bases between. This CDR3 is CAISDMLGSNQPQHF. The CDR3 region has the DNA TGTGCCATCAGTGATATGTTGGGTAGCAATCAGCCCCAGCATTTT.

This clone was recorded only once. CDR3 coding DNA: TGTGCCAGCAGTTCGGGACAGTTTATTAGCACAGATACGCAGTATTTT. It is translated as CASSSGQFISTDTQYF. The J gene is TRBJ2-3, the V gene TRBV28, with 7 bases matching TRBD1. V trimming: 4 bases; J trimming: 0 bases; junction bases outside the gene matches: 7. Germline V lookup: CDR1 MDHEN, CDR2 SYDVKM. The CDR3 has 16 amino acids.

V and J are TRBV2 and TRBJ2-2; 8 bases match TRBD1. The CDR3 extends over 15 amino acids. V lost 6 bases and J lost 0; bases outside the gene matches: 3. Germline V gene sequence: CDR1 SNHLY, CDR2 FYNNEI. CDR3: CASRGQDPNTGELFF. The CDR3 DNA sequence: TGTGCCAGCAGGGGACAGGACCCGAACACCGGGGAGCTGTTTTTT.

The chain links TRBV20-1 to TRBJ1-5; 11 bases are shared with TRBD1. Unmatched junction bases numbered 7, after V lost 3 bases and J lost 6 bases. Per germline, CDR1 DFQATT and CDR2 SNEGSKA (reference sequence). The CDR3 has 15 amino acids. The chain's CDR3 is CSASGGQGAFQPQHF. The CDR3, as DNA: TGCAGTGCTAGTGGAGGACAGGGGGCTTTTCAGCCCCAGCATTTT.